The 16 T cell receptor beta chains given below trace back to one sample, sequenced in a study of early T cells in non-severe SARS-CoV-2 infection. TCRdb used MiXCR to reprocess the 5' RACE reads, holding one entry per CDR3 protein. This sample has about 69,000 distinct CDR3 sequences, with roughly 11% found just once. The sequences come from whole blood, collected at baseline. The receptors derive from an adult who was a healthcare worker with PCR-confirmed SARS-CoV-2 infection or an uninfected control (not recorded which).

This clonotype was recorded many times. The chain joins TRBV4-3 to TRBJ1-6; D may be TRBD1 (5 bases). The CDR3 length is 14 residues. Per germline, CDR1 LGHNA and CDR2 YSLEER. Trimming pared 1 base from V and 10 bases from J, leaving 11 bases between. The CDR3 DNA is TGCGCCAGCAGCCAAGTCGCGGGGCAGTCACCCCTCCACTTT. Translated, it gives CASSQVAGQSPLHF.

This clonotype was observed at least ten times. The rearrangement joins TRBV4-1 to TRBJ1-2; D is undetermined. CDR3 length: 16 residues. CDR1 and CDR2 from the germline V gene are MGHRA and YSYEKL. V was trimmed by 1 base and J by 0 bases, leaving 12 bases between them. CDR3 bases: TGCGCCAGCAGCCAAGGTGGAAGGGCGTCTAACTATGGCTACACCTTC. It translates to CASSQGGRASNYGYTF.

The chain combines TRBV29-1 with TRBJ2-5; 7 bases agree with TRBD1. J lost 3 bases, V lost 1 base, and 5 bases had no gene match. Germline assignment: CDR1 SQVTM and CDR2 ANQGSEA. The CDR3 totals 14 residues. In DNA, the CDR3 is TGCAGCGTTGAAGCTTGGACAGGAGAAGAGACCCAGTACTTC. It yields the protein CSVEAWTGEETQYF.

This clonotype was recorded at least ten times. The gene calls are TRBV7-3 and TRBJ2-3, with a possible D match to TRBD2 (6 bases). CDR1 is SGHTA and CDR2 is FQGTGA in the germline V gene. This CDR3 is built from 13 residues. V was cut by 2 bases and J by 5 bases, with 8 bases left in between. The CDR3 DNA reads TGTGCCAGCAGCTTAGAAGCGGGAGATACGCAGTATTTT. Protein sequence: CASSLEAGDTQYF.

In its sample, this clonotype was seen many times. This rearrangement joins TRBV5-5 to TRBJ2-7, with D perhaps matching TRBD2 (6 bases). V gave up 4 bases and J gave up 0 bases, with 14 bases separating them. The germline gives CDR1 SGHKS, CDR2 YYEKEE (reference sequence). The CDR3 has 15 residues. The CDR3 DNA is TGTGCCAGCAGCCCGGGGAGGACCAGCTCCTACGAGCAGTACTTC. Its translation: CASSPGRTSSYEQYF.

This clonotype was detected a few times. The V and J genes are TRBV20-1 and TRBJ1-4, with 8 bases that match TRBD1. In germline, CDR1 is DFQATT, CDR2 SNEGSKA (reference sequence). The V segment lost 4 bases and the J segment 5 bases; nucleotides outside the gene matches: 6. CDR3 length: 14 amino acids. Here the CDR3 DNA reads TGCAGTGCTAAACCAGGGGGCGCAAATGAAAAACTGTTTTTT. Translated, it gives CSAKPGGANEKLFF.

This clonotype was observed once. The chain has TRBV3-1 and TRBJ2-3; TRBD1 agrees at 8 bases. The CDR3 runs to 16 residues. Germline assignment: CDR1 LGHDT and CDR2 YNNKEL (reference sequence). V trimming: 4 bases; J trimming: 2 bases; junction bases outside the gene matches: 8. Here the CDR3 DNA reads TGTGCCAGCAGCCGAGGACAGGGCAAAAACACAGATACGCAGTATTTT. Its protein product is CASSRGQGKNTDTQYF.

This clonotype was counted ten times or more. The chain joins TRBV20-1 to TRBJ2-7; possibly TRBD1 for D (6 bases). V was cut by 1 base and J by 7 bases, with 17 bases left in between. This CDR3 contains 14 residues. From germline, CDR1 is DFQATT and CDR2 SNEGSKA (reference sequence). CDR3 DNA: TGCAGTGCTAGAGTTGGGGGCGCCTTACAAGAGCAGTACTTC. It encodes CSARVGGALQEQYF.

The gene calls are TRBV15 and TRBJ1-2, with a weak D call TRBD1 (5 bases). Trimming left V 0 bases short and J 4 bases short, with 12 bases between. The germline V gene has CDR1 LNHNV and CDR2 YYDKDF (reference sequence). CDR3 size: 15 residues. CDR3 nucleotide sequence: TGTGCCACCAGCAGAGATATCCAGGGTGCCTATGGCTACACCTTC. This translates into CATSRDIQGAYGYTF.

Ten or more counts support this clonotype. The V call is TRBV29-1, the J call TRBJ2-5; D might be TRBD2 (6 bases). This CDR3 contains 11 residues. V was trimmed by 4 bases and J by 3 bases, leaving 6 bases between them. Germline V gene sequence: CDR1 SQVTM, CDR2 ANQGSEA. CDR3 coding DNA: TGCAGCGTTGCGGGGGAAGAGACCCAGTACTTC. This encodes CSVAGEETQYF.

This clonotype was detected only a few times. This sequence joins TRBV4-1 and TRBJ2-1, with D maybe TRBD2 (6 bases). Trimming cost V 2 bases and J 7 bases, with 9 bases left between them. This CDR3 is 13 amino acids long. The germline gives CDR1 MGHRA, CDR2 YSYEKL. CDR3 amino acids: CASSQRGFNEQFF. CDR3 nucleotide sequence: TGCGCCAGCAGCCAACGGGGGTTTAATGAGCAGTTCTTC.

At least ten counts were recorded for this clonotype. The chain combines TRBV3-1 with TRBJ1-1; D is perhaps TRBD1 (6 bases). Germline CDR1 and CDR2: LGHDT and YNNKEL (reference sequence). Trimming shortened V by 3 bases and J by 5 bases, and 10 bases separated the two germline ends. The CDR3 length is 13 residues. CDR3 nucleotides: TGTGCCAGCAGCCACTTCCAGGGGACTGAAGCTTTCTTT. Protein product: CASSHFQGTEAFF.

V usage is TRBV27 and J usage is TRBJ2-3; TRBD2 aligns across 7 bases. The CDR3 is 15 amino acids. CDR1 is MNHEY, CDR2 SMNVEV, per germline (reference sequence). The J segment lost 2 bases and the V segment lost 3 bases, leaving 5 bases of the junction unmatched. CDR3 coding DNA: TGTGCCAGCAGTTTTAGTGGGGACTACACAGATACGCAGTATTTT. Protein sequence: CASSFSGDYTDTQYF.

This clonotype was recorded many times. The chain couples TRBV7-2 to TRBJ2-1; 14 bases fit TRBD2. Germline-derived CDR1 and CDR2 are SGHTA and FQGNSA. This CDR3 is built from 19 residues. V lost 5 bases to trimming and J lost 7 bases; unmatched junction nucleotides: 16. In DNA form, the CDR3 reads TGTGCCAGCAGCGGCCGACTAGCGGGAGGGTTGTGGTCGGGTAATGAGCAGTTCTTC. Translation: CASSGRLAGGLWSGNEQFF.

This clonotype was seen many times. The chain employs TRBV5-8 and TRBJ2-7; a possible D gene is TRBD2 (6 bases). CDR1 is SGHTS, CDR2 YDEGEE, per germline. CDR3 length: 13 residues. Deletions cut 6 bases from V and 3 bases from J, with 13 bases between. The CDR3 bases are TGTGCCAGCATCAGGCGGGGTTTCTACGAGCAGTACTTC. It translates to CASIRRGFYEQYF.

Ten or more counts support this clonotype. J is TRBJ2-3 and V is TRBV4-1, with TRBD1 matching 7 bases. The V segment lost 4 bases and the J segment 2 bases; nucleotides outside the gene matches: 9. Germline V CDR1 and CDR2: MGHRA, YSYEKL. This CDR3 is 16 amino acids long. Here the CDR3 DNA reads TGCGCCAGCAGCCCCGGGACAGCCTTTATCACAGATACGCAGTATTTT. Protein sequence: CASSPGTAFITDTQYF.